Listed here is a single T cell receptor beta chain. Antigen specificity is unknown. Profiles of TCR beta VDJ and CDR3 were generated from a genomic DNA template. A single record per CDR3 protein comes from TCRdb applying MiXCR to the reads. The profile shows approximately 130,000 distinct CDR3 sequences, 41% of them singletons. The sample belongs to a study of CD8+CD57+ T cells in acquired aplastic anemia. About the research overall: The average for DNA from sorted CD4+ and CD8+ cells was around 3.4 ug. Among healthy donors, CD4+ cells averaged approximately 10 million reads.

This CDR3 is 12 amino acids long. Germline V gives CDR1 SQVTM, CDR2 ANQGSEA. V was clipped by 7 bases and J by 2 bases; unmatched bases: 4. Overall study findings and caveats: The CD8+ Simpson's diversity of patients and controls was not significantly different. Patients shared some 29 CD8+ CDR3 sequences with controls.

The sample comprised sorted CD4+, CD8+, or CD8+CD57+ T cells (not recorded which) from PBMCs. This clonotype was obtained from a human donor in good health, serving as a control. The rearrangement uses TRBV29-1 and TRBJ1-2, with TRBD1 matching over 7 bases. The CDR3 reads CSALDRNYGYTF. The CDR3 DNA follows: TGCAGCGCTTTGGACAGGAACTATGGCTACACCTTC.